This T cell receptor beta chain stems from a study of blood T cells in healthy people across ages (dated by TCRdb to between 2014 and 2017). Context from the whole study: Template switching captured roughly one uniquely barcoded TCR beta cDNA molecule per two T cells in model experiments. Age-related changes in TCR beta repertoire diversity were measured in the study by deep sequencing normalized with unique cDNA molecular identifiers. The donors were split into four age groups: young (average 16 years), middle-aged (around 37), aged (62) and long-lived (roughly 86). Using the same blood draw, the study looked at two additional independent replicas of 1 million unique cDNA reads for two donors, one aged 18 to 30 and the other aged 80 or older.

The library came from 5' RACE. Sequencing relied on an Illumina HiSeq 2500. A second PCR of roughly 7 to 11 cycles was performed with a sample-barcoded 5' primer and a J-beta primer mix. A unique molecular identifier was introduced onto each TCR beta cDNA molecule by a template-switch 5' adaptor carrying 12 random nucleotides. At least 2.5 million CDR3-containing paired-end reads were obtained from each sample. First-strand cDNA synthesis was performed from all RNA using the Mint cDNA synthesis kit, with priming by a TRBC-specific oligonucleotide. After uracil-DNA glycosylase treatment, a first 18-cycle PCR used universal primers M1SS and BC2_uni_R on all cDNA. The study's processing was this. Normalization of each sample was performed by random selection of 1 million high-quality reads, each carrying a distinct molecular identifier. Reads sharing molecular identifiers were discarded rather than binned into consensus sequences. MiTCR, set to a Q25 quality threshold and the strictest error-elimination algorithm, was used for CDR3 identification, clonotype clustering and error correction. A nonparametric unseen species model with Euler transformation was used to estimate lower-bound total TCR beta diversity. TCRdb reprocessing: public reads trimmed at Q25 with fastp, clones called with MiXCR, in-frame beta chains kept. Entries are consolidated by CDR3 protein sequence, retaining the most common genes and DNA. The V and J calls follow TCRdb's processing rather than the paper's. The sample yields about 510,000 distinct CDR3 sequences; around a quarter were counted once. 3% to 4.5% of the sample belongs to the ten largest clones.

CDR3 length: 14 amino acids, cysteine to phenylalanine. The sequence is cut down to CDR3 DNA, 42 bases in frame from base 1. CDR1 and CDR2 are drawn from the germline V gene: MNHEY, SVGAGI. With regard to this clonotype: Its antigen is still unknown. Germline is not matched at one junction end, which may reflect a read error.

Results and caveats for the whole study, not just this receptor: Donor CMV infection status was unknown, potentially confounding age-related changes in expanded clonotypes. Total diversity estimates from one million sequenced T cells were considered lower bounds and underestimates. Since profiling was done on bulk unsorted PBMCs, naive and antigen-experienced compartments could not be conclusively compared. Compared with the aged group, more naive CD4+ T cells, fewer expanded clones and increased TCR diversity were shown by the long-lived group, suggesting age selection. As age increased, observed TCR beta diversity per million T cells dropped in a roughly linear way, and a significant reduction was already evident by age about 40. A strong correlation was found between observed TCR beta diversity and the percentage of naive T cells measured by flow cytometry.

Systemically healthy Caucasian individuals from Russia, 39 in total and aged about 6 to 90 years, were included as donors. Each donor gave ten milliliters of peripheral blood, drawn into EDTA-treated Vacutainer tubes. Ficoll-Paque density-gradient centrifugation was used to isolate PBMCs, with at least 7 million per sample. Trizol reagent was used to extract total RNA from the PBMCs, yielding at least 6 micrograms per sample. The percentages of naive CD45RAhigh/CD27high T cells were determined by flow cytometry on a PBMC aliquot from every donor. The sample was also reused in another study, on T cells of mothers and their children. As the second study states: Donors were nine systemically healthy Caucasian individuals: three mothers and their six children. cDNA synthesis consumed the entire amount of extracted RNA, loaded at approximately 1.6 ug RNA in each 15 ul reaction. In the second PCR, sample barcodes and 2-4 random nucleotides were introduced via the M1S primer. Each mother yielded over 8.5 million TCR beta CDR3 reads and each child a few million reads. In both related and unrelated pairs, thymic selection shapes the output of TCR recombination in a similar way, with inherited differences having only a minor effect. Normalized repertoire overlap was always found to be slightly, but never significantly, higher in related mother-child pairs than in unrelated mother-child pairs. Persistent microchimeric T cell clones were not detected, at a sensitivity of about 100 clones per million clonotypes. Deep NGS was used in the study to compare the TCR beta repertoires of mothers and children and to look for features that separate related mother-child pairs from unrelated individuals. On average, the children were roughly 12 +/- 4 years old, while the mothers were around 42 +/- 4 years old. After adapter ligation was performed with NEBNext reagents, the libraries were sequenced on an Illumina HiSeq 2000 with 100+100 nt paired-end reads. Mother and child libraries were prepared a month apart and sequenced in separate runs to prevent cross-contamination. For each donor, between about 450,000 and 2,300,000 distinct TCR beta clonotypes were identified. Naive TCR beta clonotypes were estimated from low-frequency clonotypes matched to each donor's FACS-determined naive share, without sorting.

The chain joins TRBV6-5 to TRBJ1-5; no confident D gene assignment can be made. This receptor was taken from a boy under 10 years old in good health. Sequencing was performed on blood. Read as DNA, the sequence is TGTGCCAGCAGTTTGAGCAGCCTCAATCAGCCCCACCATTTT. Translated, this gives CASSLSSLNQPHHF.